The following is a T cell receptor beta chain sequence with its context. Seattle patients were enrolled during active infection and followed longitudinally. The data originate from a study of blood T cell repertoires in COVID-19. Study context: Acute-phase and convalescent COVID-19 samples originated in the United States, Italy and Spain.

Original analysis: The authors estimated nucleated cell counts from reference gene primer amplification. Assay: immunoSEQ multiplex PCR; the TCRdb copy retains only in-frame clones and omits some. D and trimming were read from the DNA, whereas the V and J calls and clone size are those reported in that table. The repertoire holds 150,000 to 170,000 clones, 65% to 90% seen once, with 9.5% to 13% in the top ten. Trimming took 4 bases from V and 4 from J; bases not matched to a gene: 3. This CDR3 region has 13 residues. Germline V lookup: CDR1 SGHRS, CDR2 YFSETQ. What was sequenced was peripheral blood. The TCR was taken from a woman aged 60-75 years with COVID-19, enrolled during active disease. The chain joins TRBV5-1 to TRBJ1-1; 8 bases match TRBD1. The CDR3 region is CASSLQGATEAFF. DNA for the CDR3: TGCGCCAGCAGCCTCCAGGGGGCCACTGAAGCTTTCTTT.